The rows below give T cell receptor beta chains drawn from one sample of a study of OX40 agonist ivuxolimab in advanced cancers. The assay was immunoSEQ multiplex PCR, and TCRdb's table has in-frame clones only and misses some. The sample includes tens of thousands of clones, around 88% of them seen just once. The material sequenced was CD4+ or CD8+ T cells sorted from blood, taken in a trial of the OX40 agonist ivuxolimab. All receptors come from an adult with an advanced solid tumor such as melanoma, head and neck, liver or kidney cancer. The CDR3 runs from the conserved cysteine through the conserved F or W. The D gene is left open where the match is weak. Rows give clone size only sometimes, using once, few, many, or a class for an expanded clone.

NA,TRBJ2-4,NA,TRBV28,TGTGCCAGCAGTTTATCTATGGTTGGTGACATTCAGTACTTC,CASSLSMVGDIQYF
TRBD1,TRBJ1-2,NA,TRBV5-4,TGTGCCAGCAGACTCCCTCTGGACAGGGGGCGAACTGGCTACACCTTC,CASRLPLDRGRTGYTF
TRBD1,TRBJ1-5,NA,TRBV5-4,TGTGCCAGCAGCCCAAACAGGGGAAACAATCAGCCCCAGCATTTT,CASSPNRGNNQPQHF
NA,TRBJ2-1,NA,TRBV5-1,TGCGCCAGCAGCTTCAGACAGGCTTACAATGAGCAGTTCTTC,CASSFRQAYNEQFF
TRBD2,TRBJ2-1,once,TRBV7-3,TGTGCCAGCAGCAAACTAGCGGGGGGTTACAATGAGCAGTTCTTC,CASSKLAGGYNEQFF
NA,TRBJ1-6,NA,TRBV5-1,TGCGCCAGCAGCCGACTTGGTACAGGTTTAAATTCACCCCTCCACTTT,CASSRLGTGLNSPLHF
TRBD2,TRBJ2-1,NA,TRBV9,TGTGCCAGCAGCGTACTTCCGCGGGGGGGACGTAATGAGCAGTTCTTC,CASSVLPRGGRNEQFF
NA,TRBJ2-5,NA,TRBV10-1,TGCGCCAGCAGTAGAGACTACGGGGAGACCCAGTACTTC,CASSRDYGETQYF
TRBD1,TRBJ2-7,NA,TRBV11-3,TGTGCCAGCAGCTTGGGACAGGGGATTGACGAGCAGTACTTC,CASSLGQGIDEQYF
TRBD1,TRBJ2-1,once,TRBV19,TGTGCCAGTAGTGACAGGGTTGAGCAGTTCTTC,CASSDRVEQFF
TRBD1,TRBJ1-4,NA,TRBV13,TGTGCCAGCAGCTTCGGTATGGGACAGGGTGAAAAACTGTTTTTT,CASSFGMGQGEKLFF
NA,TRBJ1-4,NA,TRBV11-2,TGTGCCAGCAGCTTAGCGGGACGGACTAATGAAAAACTGTTTTTT,CASSLAGRTNEKLFF
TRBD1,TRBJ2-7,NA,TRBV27,TGTGCCAGCAGTCAAGCACCCCCTGGGACAGGGTTCTACGAGCAGTACTTC,CASSQAPPGTGFYEQYF
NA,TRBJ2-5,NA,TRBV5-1,TGCGCCAGCAGACGAGACCAAGAGACCCAGTACTTC,CASRRDQETQYF
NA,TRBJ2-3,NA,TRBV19,TGTGCCAGTAGTCGGACGGATTTTACAGATACGCAGTATTTT,CASSRTDFTDTQYF
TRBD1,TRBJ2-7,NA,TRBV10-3,TGTGCCATCAGTGCTCGGGACAGGGCCTCCTACGAGCAGTACTTC,CAISARDRASYEQYF
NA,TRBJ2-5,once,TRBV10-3,TGTGCCATCAGCGCAGGACGGGGGACCCAAGAGACCCAGTACTTC,CAISAGRGTQETQYF
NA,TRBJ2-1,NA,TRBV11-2,TGTGCCAGCAGCTGGTCCCGGGCCGGGAATGAGCAGTTCTTC,CASSWSRAGNEQFF
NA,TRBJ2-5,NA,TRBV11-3,TGTGCCAGCAGCTTAGTTTCTGGCCAAGGAGCCCAGTACTTC,CASSLVSGQGAQYF
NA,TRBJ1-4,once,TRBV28,TGTGCCAGCAGCTCGGGGGGGGATGAAAAACTGTTTTTT,CASSSGGDEKLFF
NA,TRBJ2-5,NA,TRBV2,TGTGCCAGCAGACTGGAAGGGGAGACCCAGTACTTC,CASRLEGETQYF
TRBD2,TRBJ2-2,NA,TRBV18,TGTGCCAGCTCACCGCAGGGAGGGACCACCGGGGAGCTGTTTTTT,CASSPQGGTTGELFF
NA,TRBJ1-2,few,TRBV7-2,TGTGCCAGCAGCTTAGCTGCAGGAAAGTATGGCTACACCTTC,CASSLAAGKYGYTF
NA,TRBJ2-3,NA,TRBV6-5,TGTGCCAGCAGTTTTAATATTGTCCCCACAGATACGCAGTATTTT,CASSFNIVPTDTQYF
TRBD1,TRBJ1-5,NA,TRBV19,TGTGCCAGTAAAGATTGGACAGGGAATCAGCCCCAGCATTTT,CASKDWTGNQPQHF
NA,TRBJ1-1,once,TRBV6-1,TGTGCCAGCAGTGAAAGTCTTTTGAACACTGAAGCTTTCTTT,CASSESLLNTEAFF
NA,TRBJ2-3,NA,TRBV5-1,TGCGCCAGCAACGTTGGGGGGCTGAGCACAGATACGCAGTATTTT,CASNVGGLSTDTQYF
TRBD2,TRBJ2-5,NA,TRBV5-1,TGCGCCAGCAGCTTGGTACTAGCGGGAGGAGAAGGAGAGACCCAGTACTTC,CASSLVLAGGEGETQYF
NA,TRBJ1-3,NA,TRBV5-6,TGTGCCAGCAGGGAAGGCTCTGGAAACACCATATATTTT,CASREGSGNTIYF
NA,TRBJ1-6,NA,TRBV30,TGTGCCTGGAGAGGCTCCACCCGCACCCTCCACTTT,CAWRGSTRTLHF
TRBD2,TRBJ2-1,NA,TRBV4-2,TGTGCCAGCAGCCAAGGGGGGACTAGCGGGAGCAATGAGCAGTTCTTC,CASSQGGTSGSNEQFF
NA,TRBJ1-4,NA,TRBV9,TGTGCCAGCAGCGTAGCGTACGGTGTGGGCGAAAAACTGTTTTTT,CASSVAYGVGEKLFF
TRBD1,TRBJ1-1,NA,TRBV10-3,TGTGCCATCACTCCCGGACAGGGGGCGAGCACTGAAGCTTTCTTT,CAITPGQGASTEAFF
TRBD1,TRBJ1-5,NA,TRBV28,TGTGCCAGCAGGGGGACAGGTGCTAGCAATCAGCCCCAGCATTTT,CASRGTGASNQPQHF
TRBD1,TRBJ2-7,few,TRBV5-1,TGCGCCAGCAGCCCCGCCCGGGACAGGGGCCACGAGCAGTACTTC,CASSPARDRGHEQYF
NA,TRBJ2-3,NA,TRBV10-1,TGCGCCAGCAAACAAACGAGCACAGATACGCAGTATTTT,CASKQTSTDTQYF
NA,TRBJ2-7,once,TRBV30,TGTGCCTGGGGAAGGAGCTCCTACGAGCAGTACTTC,CAWGRSSYEQYF
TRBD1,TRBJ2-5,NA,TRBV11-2,TGTGCCAGCAGCGGACAGGGAGTGCAGACCCAGTACTTC,CASSGQGVQTQYF
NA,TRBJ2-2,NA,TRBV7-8,TGTGCCAGCAGCTTAGACACCGGGGAGCTGTTTTTT,CASSLDTGELFF
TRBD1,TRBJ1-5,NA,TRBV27,TGTGCCAGCAGGCCAGGACAGGGCCATCAGCCCCAGCATTTT,CASRPGQGHQPQHF
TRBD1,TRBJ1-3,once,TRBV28,TGTGCCAGCAGTTCAGGAGGGACAGGGGCTGGAAACACCATATATTTT,CASSSGGTGAGNTIYF
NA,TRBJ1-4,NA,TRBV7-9,TGTGCCAGCAGCCTGGACAGCCAGAATGAAAAACTGTTTTTT,CASSLDSQNEKLFF
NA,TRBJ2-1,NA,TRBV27,TGTGCCAGCACCCAGTTGGGGACCCACAATGAGCAGTTCTTC,CASTQLGTHNEQFF
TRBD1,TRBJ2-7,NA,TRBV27,TGTGCCAGCAGTACCCCGACAGGGCTGGATTACTTC,CASSTPTGLDYF
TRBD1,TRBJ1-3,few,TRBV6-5,TGTGCCAGCAGTGTAGGGACAGCTGGAAACACCATATATTTT,CASSVGTAGNTIYF
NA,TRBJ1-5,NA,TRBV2,TGTGCCAGCAGCGGGACACACAATCAGCCCCAGCATTTT,CASSGTHNQPQHF
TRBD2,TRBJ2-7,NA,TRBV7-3,TGTGCCAGCAGCCCCTCGGGAGGGCCGACGGGGGAGCAGTACTTC,CASSPSGGPTGEQYF
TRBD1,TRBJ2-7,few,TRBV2,TGTGCCAGCGGGACGGACAGGGGCGAGCAGTACTTC,CASGTDRGEQYF
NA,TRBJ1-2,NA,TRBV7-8,TGTGCCAGCAGCTTAGCGGATTATGGCTACACCTTC,CASSLADYGYTF
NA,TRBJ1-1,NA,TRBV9,TGTGCCAGCAGCCCTCACGAGAACACTGAAGCTTTCTTT,CASSPHENTEAFF
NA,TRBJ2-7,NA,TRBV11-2,TGTGCCAGCAGCTTCGACACGGCCTCCTACGAGCAGTACTTC,CASSFDTASYEQYF
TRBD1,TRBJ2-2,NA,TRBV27,TGTGCCAGCAGTCCGCGGGACAGGGACACCGGGGAGCTGTTTTTT,CASSPRDRDTGELFF